The clone carrying this T cell receptor (beta chain) appeared a few times. Its specificity is not known. The data originate from a study of blood T cells in healthy people across ages. Study-wide points: Observed TCR beta diversity showed a strong correlation with the percentage of naive T cells as measured by flow cytometry. Among T cells, TCR beta diversity per million cells dropped roughly linearly as age rose.

The individuals who served as donors were healthy Caucasians living in Russia, aged about 6 to 95. Primers used in a second PCR of about 6 to 11 cycles were a sample-barcoded 5' primer and a J-beta primer mix. TCRdb independently ran MiXCR on the 5' RACE reads; one entry per CDR3 protein. The table records fewer than 2,000,000 distinct CDR3 sequences, approximately 40% of them present only once. The V gene lost 4 bases and the J gene lost 3 bases, with 15 bases spanning the gap. Looked up from germline, CDR1 is MNHEY and CDR2 is SVGEGT. CDR3 length: 16 amino acids. Sequencing was carried out using blood. The chain uses TRBV6-2 or TRBV6-3 and TRBJ2-2, with D tentatively TRBD2 (6 bases). This receptor was obtained from a human donor in good health. This CDR3 is CASSSSPGDYTGELFF. The CDR3 DNA follows: TGTGCCAGCAGTTCCTCCCCTGGGGACTACACCGGGGAGCTGTTTTTT.